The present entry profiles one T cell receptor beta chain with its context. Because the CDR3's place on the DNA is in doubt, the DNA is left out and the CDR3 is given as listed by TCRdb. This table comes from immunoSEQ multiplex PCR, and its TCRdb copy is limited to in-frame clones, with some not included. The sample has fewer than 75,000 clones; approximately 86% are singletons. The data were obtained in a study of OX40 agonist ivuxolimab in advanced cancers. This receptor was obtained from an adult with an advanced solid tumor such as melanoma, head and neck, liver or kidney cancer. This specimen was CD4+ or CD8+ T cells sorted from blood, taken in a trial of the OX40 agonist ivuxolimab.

The CDR3 loop reads CASTSGDGGANVLTF. The rearrangement uses TRBV19 and TRBJ2-6; the tabulated D call, TRBD2, remains unverified against the DNA. The CDR3 is 15 residues long, counting both termini. Germline V gene data show CDR1 as LNHDA and CDR2 as SQIVND (reference sequence).